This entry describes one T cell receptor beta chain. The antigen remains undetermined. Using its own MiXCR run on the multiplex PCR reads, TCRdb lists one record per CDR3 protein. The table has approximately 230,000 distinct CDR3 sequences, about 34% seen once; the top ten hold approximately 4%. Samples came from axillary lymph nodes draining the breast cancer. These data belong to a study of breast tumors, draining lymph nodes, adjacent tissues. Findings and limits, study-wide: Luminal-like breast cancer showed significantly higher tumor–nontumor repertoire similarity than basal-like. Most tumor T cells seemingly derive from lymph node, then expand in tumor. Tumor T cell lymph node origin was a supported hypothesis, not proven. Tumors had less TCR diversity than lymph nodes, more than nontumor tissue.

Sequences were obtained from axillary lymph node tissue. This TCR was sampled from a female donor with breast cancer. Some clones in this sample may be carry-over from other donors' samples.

CDR3 amino acids: CSARDPGGLDTQYF. The CDR3 DNA reads TGCAGTGCTAGAGATCCGGGGGGGTTGGATACGCAGTATTTT. The chain is built from TRBV20-1 and TRBJ2-3, with TRBD2 matching 8 bases. CDR1 is DFQATT and CDR2 is SNEGSKA in the germline V gene (reference sequence). Losses at the gene ends were 0 bases for V and 6 bases for J; bases not matched to a gene: 5. CDR3 length: 14 residues.